Listed below are T cell receptor beta chains from one sample, sequenced in a study of T-cell memory formation after mild COVID-19. TCRdb used MiXCR to reprocess the 5' RACE reads, holding one entry per CDR3 protein. This sample has just under 550,000 distinct CDR3 sequences, with around 21% found just once. Material: PBMCs or a T cell subset sorted from them (not recorded which). These TCRs come from an adult woman who had mild COVID-19 (a few samples of this study predate the infection). Cell type and time point are not known. Each CDR3 is given with its conserved first and last residue. Fields, in order: clone size, D gene, J gene, V gene, CDR3 DNA, CDR3 protein. A D gene is named only where the DNA matches it firmly. Some rows mark clone size as missing; the rest say once, few, many or name a class of expanded clone.

>-|-|TRBJ2-2|TRBV7-9
TGTGCCAGCAGCTTAGCCCCGGGAGCGAACACCGGGGAGCTGTTTTTT
CASSLAPGANTGELFF
>many|-|TRBJ2-1|TRBV4-3
TGCGCCAGCAGCCAAGAGGAGAGGTTCGTCGACAATGAGCAGTTCTTC
CASSQEERFVDNEQFF
>many|-|TRBJ2-6|TRBV5-1
TGCGCCAGCAGCGTCCCCCAGAGCTCTGGGGCCAACGTCCTGACTTTC
CASSVPQSSGANVLTF
>-|-|TRBJ2-7|TRBV14
TGTGCCAGCGCGGACAGCCTGAGCTCCTACGAGCAGTACTTC
CASADSLSSYEQYF
>-|TRBD1|TRBJ2-6|TRBV27
TGTGCCAGCAGCCACACCGGGACAGGGAGCTCTGGGGCCAACGTCCTGACTTTC
CASSHTGTGSSGANVLTF
>-|-|TRBJ2-7|TRBV19
TGTGCCAGTAGTATGGGACTTAACTCCTACGAGCAGTACTTC
CASSMGLNSYEQYF
>few|TRBD2|TRBJ2-1|TRBV12-3/TRBV12-4
TGTGCCAGCAGCCCCGGGACTATGACCTACAATGAGCAGTTCTTC
CASSPGTMTYNEQFF
>many|TRBD1|TRBJ2-5|TRBV5-5
TGTGCCAGCAGCTCTGCATCTCAGACAGGGTCGGAGACCCAGTACTTC
CASSSASQTGSETQYF
>-|-|TRBJ2-7|TRBV15
TGTGCCACCAGCAGAGATCTGATGAAAGGAGGGCTAAGCGAGCAGTACTTC
CATSRDLMKGGLSEQYF
>many|-|TRBJ2-2|TRBV20-1
TGCAGTGCCTCAACGCCGGGGACCGGGGAGCTGTTTTTT
CSASTPGTGELFF
>-|-|TRBJ2-7|TRBV28
TGTGCCAGCAGCTCCCAAGATGGGTTCTCCTACGAGCAGTACTTC
CASSSQDGFSYEQYF
>few|TRBD1|TRBJ2-5|TRBV25-1
TGTGCCAGCAGTGAGCGGACAGGGGTCATGGAGACCCAGTACTTC
CASSERTGVMETQYF
>-|TRBD2|TRBJ2-7|TRBV30
TGTGCCTGGGCATCCGGGGGGATCGCGCAGTACTTC
CAWASGGIAQYF
>few|TRBD2|TRBJ2-3|TRBV7-8
TGTGCCAGCAGCCGGACTAGCGGGGGAACTAGCACAGATACGCAGTATTTT
CASSRTSGGTSTDTQYF
>few|-|TRBJ2-7|TRBV6-1
TGTGCCAGCAGTGGCCGGGACACATTATTATCCTACGAGCAGTACTTC
CASSGRDTLLSYEQYF
>-|-|TRBJ1-1|TRBV6-1
TGTGCCAGCAGGTCCGGGACGGGAGGCAACACTGAAGCTTTCTTT
CASRSGTGGNTEAFF
>few|TRBD1|TRBJ2-6|TRBV4-3
TGCGCCAGCAGCCATGGCACCGGGACAGGGACTCTCTCTGGGGCCAACGTCCTGACTTTC
CASSHGTGTGTLSGANVLTF
>-|-|TRBJ2-5|TRBV5-1
TGCGCCAGCAGCTTGAGGTGGGTCAGGCCCCACCAAGAGACCCAGTACTTC
CASSLRWVRPHQETQYF